These 8 T cell receptor beta chains were all obtained from the same sample, sequenced in a study of blood T cell repertoires in COVID-19. The repertoire was sequenced with immunoSEQ multiplex PCR; TCRdb's copy has only in-frame clones and lacks some. The data contain 90,000 to 120,000 clones, 80% of them seen just once; the ten biggest clones take up around 4.4%. The sample comprised peripheral blood. The source of these receptors is a man in his sixties or seventies with acute or convalescent COVID-19.

A single count supports this clone. This chain joins TRBV5-4 and TRBJ2-7; D gene ambiguous. The CDR3 is 14 residues long. CDR1 SGHNT and CDR2 YYREEE come from the germline V gene (reference sequence). V was cut by 0 bases and J by 9 bases, with 16 bases left in between. CDR3 sequence reads: CASSLDDTPSGQYF. The CDR3 DNA reads TGTGCCAGCAGCTTGGATGATACCCCGTCCGGGCAGTACTTC.

CDR3 sequence (DNA): TGTGCCAGCAGCTTAGAAGTAGCGGGGGTATTACAGACCCAGTACTTC. As protein: CASSLEVAGVLQTQYF. This chain uses TRBV7-2 with TRBJ2-5; TRBD2 agrees at 9 bases. The V gene's germline CDR1 is SGHTA and CDR2 FQGNSA. The CDR3 has 16 residues. Trimming at V came to 1 base and at J to 6 bases, leaving 9 bases not matched to a gene.

This rearrangement joins TRBV12-3 or TRBV12-4 to TRBJ1-6, with 8 positions matching TRBD1. The CDR3 spans 13 residues. The junction had 5 bases not matched to a gene; V was cut back by 5 bases and J by 11 bases. In DNA, the CDR3 is TGTGCCAGCAGTCGGGACAGGAAAACACCCCTCCACTTT. Amino acids: CASSRDRKTPLHF.

J is TRBJ2-7 and V is TRBV7-3; 7 bases map to TRBD1. There are 15 residues in the CDR3. V was pared by 6 bases and J by 5 bases, with 13 bases of the junction left unmatched. CDR1 SGHTA and CDR2 FQGTGA come from the germline V gene. In DNA form, the CDR3 reads TGTGCCAGCAGGCCCAACCACAGGGGCGACAACGAGCAGTACTTC. It specifies CASRPNHRGDNEQYF.

This clone has a single count. This chain joins TRBV18 and TRBJ2-2; maybe TRBD1 (6 bases). V was clipped by 2 bases and J by 1 base, with 11 bases between them. The CDR3 runs 16 residues. Germline CDR1 reads KGHSH; CDR2 reads LQKENI. The CDR3 reads CASSPLATGNTGELFF. The CDR3 region has the DNA TGTGCCAGCTCACCATTGGCGACAGGGAACACCGGGGAGCTGTTTTTT.

The chain combines TRBV10-2 with TRBJ1-2; TRBD1 matches at 8 bases. The CDR3 runs to 15 residues. CDR1 and CDR2 from the germline V gene are WSHSY and SAAADI. V gave up 0 bases and J gave up 7 bases; unmatched junction bases: 7. CDR3 region: CASSESVGRGPGYTF. CDR3 nucleotide sequence: TGCGCCAGCAGTGAGTCGGTGGGCAGGGGGCCTGGCTACACCTTC.

This rearrangement joins TRBV27 to TRBJ2-1, with 12 bases that match TRBD2. Per the germline V gene, CDR1 is MNHEY and CDR2 is SMNVEV (reference sequence). V was pared by 4 bases and J by 7 bases, with 5 bases of the junction left unmatched. The CDR3 has 15 amino acids. The DNA of the CDR3 is TGTGCCAGCAGTTCAGGACTAGCGGGGTGGAATGAGCAGTTCTTC. Encoded protein: CASSSGLAGWNEQFF.

The chain combines TRBV6-2 or TRBV6-3 with TRBJ1-5; D possibly corresponds to TRBD1 (6 bases). Germline V gene data show CDR1 as MNHEY and CDR2 as SVGEGT. This CDR3 contains 15 residues. Trimming shortened V by 7 bases and J by 2 bases, and 15 bases separated the two germline ends. CDR3 bases: TGTGCCAGCACCCCGCGGGGGCTTCGCAATCAGCCCCAGCATTTT. It specifies CASTPRGLRNQPQHF.